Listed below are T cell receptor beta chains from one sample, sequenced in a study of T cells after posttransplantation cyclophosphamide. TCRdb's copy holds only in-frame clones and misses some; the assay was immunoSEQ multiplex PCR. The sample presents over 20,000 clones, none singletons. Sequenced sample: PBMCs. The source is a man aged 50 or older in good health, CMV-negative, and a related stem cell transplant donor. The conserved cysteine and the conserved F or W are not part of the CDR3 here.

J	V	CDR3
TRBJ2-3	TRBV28	ASSPGRDTQY
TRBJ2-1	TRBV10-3	AISGTLAGGFYNEQF
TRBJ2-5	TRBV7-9	ASSLARGRASGQETQY
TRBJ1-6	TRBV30	AWSGPSGGISPLH
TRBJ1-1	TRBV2	ASNRPNTEAF
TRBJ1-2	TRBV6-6	ASSAVDPYGYT
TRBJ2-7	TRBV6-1	ATQQGLNYEQY
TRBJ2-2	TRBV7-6	ASSARVGQGNTGELF
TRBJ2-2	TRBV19	ASSTGTSGGAGTGELF
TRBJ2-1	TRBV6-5	ASSLRTVTSGEQF
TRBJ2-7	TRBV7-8	ASSATLRQGGYEQY
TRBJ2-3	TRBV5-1	ASSRNSGGSTDTQY
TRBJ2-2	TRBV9	ASSVGGLLNTGELF
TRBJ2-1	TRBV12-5	ASGQGVGYNEQF
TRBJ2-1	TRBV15	ATDNYESLIYNEQF
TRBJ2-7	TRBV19	ASSMASGGPYEQY
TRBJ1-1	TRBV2	ASSDPNRGNTEAF
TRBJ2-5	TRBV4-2	ASSPLAGTQY
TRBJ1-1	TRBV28	ASSLHGGSNTEAF
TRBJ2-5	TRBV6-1	ASSELAGGEETQY
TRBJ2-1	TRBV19	ASSIDRGGLYNEQF
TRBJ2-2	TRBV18	ASSPPAAGTGELF
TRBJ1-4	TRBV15	ATSSGGDRGYEKLF
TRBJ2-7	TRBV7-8	ASSPREGSYEQY
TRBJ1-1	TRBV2	ASSDHRNTEAF
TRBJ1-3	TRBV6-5	ASSYVYSGNTIY
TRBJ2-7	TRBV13	ASSLEGAGGTYEQY
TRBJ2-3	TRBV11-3	ASSKRGSTDTQY
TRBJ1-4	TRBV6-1	ASSPGDTTNEKLF
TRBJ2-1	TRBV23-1	ANLSGRENEQF
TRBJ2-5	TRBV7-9	ASSQDRGPETQY
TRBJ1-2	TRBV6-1	ASNLGAGGDYGYT
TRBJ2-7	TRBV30	AWGRGPTYEQY
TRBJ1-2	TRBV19	ASGDRASFNYGYT
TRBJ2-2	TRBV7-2	ASSWGEGGELF
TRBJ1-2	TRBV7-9	ASIFGTGGNGYT
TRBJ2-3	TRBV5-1	ASSLGATSTDTQY
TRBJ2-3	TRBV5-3	ARSLGSGCTDTQY
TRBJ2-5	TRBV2	ASSYQETQY
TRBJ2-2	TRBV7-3	ASSMQGARDGELF
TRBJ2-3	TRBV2	ASSRQSTTDTQY
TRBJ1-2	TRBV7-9	ASSPLGTLYGYT
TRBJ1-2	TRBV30	AWSRGLNYGYT
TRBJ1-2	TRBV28	ASSLDGVYGYT
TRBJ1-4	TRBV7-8	ASSLRGREKKLF
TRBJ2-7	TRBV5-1	ASSLTGREQY
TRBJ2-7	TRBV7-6	ASRLGQGGEQY
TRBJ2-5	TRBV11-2	ASSPGRTGLGTQY
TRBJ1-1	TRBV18	ASSPENGGTEAF
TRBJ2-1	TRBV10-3	AITPGLAGNEQF
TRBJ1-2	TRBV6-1	ASSEVGTGAFYGYT
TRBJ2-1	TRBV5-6	ASSLGPDSAYNEQF
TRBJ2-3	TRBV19	ASSMTGGSDTQY
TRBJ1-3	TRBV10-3	AISGDRGSGNTIY
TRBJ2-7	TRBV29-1	SGTSGLSSYEQY